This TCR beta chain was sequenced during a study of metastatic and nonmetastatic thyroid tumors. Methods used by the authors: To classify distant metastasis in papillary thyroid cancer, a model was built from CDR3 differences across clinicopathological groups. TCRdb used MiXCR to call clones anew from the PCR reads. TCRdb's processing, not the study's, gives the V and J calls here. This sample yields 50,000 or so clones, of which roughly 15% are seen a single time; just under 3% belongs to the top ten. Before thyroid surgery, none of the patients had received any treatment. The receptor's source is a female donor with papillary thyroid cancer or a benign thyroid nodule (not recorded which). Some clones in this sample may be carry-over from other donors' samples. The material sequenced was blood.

CDR3 in DNA: TGTGCCAGCAGTTTCAGGGGCGGGTCACCCCTCCACTTT. Amino acid sequence: CASSFRGGSPLHF. The chain couples TRBV27 to TRBJ1-6; D is possibly TRBD1 (6 bases). Deletions cut 3 bases from V and 10 bases from J, with 10 bases between. Germline V CDR1 and CDR2: MNHEY, SMNVEV (reference sequence). The CDR3 sequence is 13 residues long.